These 12 T cell receptor beta chains were sequenced from one sample in a study of blood T cells in healthy people across ages. PCR was performed a second time for 7 to 11 cycles using a sample-barcoded 5' primer and a J-beta primer mix. TCRdb recomputed calls from the 5' RACE reads with MiXCR, one row per CDR3 protein. The sample holds around 800,000 distinct CDR3 sequences, roughly 26% seen once. The data also belong to a second study, concerning T cells of mothers and their children.

The sample taken for sequencing was blood. The source of these receptors is a boy younger than 18 in good health.

This chain links TRBV7-3 with TRBJ2-7, with D perhaps matching TRBD1 or TRBD2 (6 bases each). Trimming left V 2 bases short and J 2 bases short, with 13 bases between. CDR1 SGHTA and CDR2 FQGTGA come from the germline V gene. This CDR3 contains 15 residues. The CDR3 here is CASSLEGGAPYEQYF. As DNA, the CDR3 is TGTGCCAGCAGCTTAGAGGGGGGCGCCCCCTACGAGCAGTACTTC.

This clonotype was seen only a few times. CDR3: CASAARGAGMGSYEQYF. The DNA for the CDR3 is TGTGCCAGCGCCGCAAGGGGTGCAGGGATGGGGTCCTACGAGCAGTACTTC. The V gene is TRBV7-9, the J gene TRBJ2-5; tentatively, D is TRBD1 (5 bases). The tail of the sequence fits TRBJ2-7 better, so the J call may be wrong. The CDR3 totals 17 residues. Germline-derived CDR1 and CDR2 are SEHNR and FQNEAQ (reference sequence).

The V gene is TRBV5-1, the J gene TRBJ2-7, with D uncertain. Germline V gene sequence: CDR1 SGHRS, CDR2 YFSETQ. The CDR3 sequence is 12 residues long. Trimming shortened V by 4 bases and J by 3 bases, and 8 bases separated the two germline ends. The CDR3 nucleotides read TGCGCCAGCAGCGGTAGTCTCTACGAGCAGTACTTC. It specifies CASSGSLYEQYF.

V usage is TRBV20-1 and J usage is TRBJ2-7; 8 bases agree with TRBD1. The CDR3 covers 12 residues. V was pared by 5 bases and J by 4 bases, with 4 bases of the junction left unmatched. The germline V gene has CDR1 DFQATT and CDR2 SNEGSKA (reference sequence). The CDR3 DNA sequence: TGCAGTGCTGCGGACAGGGAGTACGAGCAGTACTTC. Amino acid sequence: CSAADREYEQYF.

This clonotype was seen a handful of times. The chain links TRBV12-3 or TRBV12-4 to TRBJ1-1; the match to TRBD1 covers 9 bases. Trimming cost V 5 bases and J 6 bases; bases outside gene matches: 10. The CDR3 is made up of 15 amino acids. The CDR3 sequence is CASSTGGAGVAEAFF. CDR3 sequence (DNA): TGTGCCAGCAGTACAGGGGGCGCGGGGGTGGCTGAAGCTTTCTTT.

This clonotype has just a few counts. This chain links TRBV5-1 with TRBJ2-1, with D maybe TRBD2 (5 bases). The last part of the DNA fits TRBJ2-5 better; the J call may be wrong. Per the germline V gene, CDR1 is SGHRS and CDR2 is YFSETQ. The CDR3 is 16 amino acids. CDR3: CASSLAPQQGGETQYF. The CDR3 nucleotides are TGCGCCAGCAGCTTGGCCCCACAACAAGGCGGGGAGACCCAGTACTTC.

This clonotype was seen a few times. The CDR3 region is CASSNSQQGAYNEQFF. In nucleotides, the CDR3 is TGCGCCAGCAGCAATTCCCAGCAGGGGGCATACAATGAGCAGTTCTTC. The rearrangement joins TRBV5-1 to TRBJ2-1, with 8 bases identical to TRBD1. Germline assignment: CDR1 SGHRS and CDR2 YFSETQ. This CDR3 has 16 amino acids. V shed 4 bases, J shed 4 bases, and the junction held 10 bases outside the gene matches.

This clonotype was recorded a few times. The junction does not match germline at one end; this may be a read error. This rearrangement joins TRBV20-1 to TRBJ2-4, with 7 positions matching TRBD2. Germline assignment: CDR1 DFQATT and CDR2 SNEGSKA (reference sequence). The CDR3 covers 14 residues. The CDR3 DNA reads TGCAGTACTAGGGAGGGAAGGGCCAAAAACATTCAGTACTTC. Translating it yields CSTREGRAKNIQYF.

This clonotype was counted a single time. The chain has TRBV7-2 and TRBJ2-4; 9 nucleotides match TRBD1. J gave up 1 base and V 6 bases, and 7 bases lay outside the gene matches. Germline CDR1 SGHTA, CDR2 FQGNSA. The CDR3 has 16 amino acids. CDR3 region: CASRAGTGYAKNIQYF. The CDR3 DNA follows: TGTGCCAGCAGAGCCGGGACAGGGTATGCCAAAAACATTCAGTACTTC.

This clonotype has a handful of counts. The chain carries TRBV24-1 and TRBJ1-5; D is perhaps TRBD1 (5 bases). Trimming took off 2 bases at V and 4 bases at J, with 14 bases between the two ends. This CDR3 comprises 16 residues. Germline V gene sequence: CDR1 KGHDR, CDR2 SFDVKD. CDR3 region: CATSDSHRGGNQPQHF. CDR3 nucleotide sequence: TGTGCCACCAGTGATTCGCACCGGGGGGGAAATCAGCCCCAGCATTTT.

This clonotype was observed a few times. The genes are TRBV10-3 and TRBJ2-5; D unclear. The V and J ends lost 6 bases and 5 bases respectively, with 16 bases between them. Germline-derived CDR1 and CDR2 are ENHRY and SYGVKD. The CDR3 is 14 residues long. The chain's CDR3 is CAIRETTRPETQYF. In DNA form, the CDR3 reads TGTGCCATCAGGGAGACGACCAGGCCGGAGACCCAGTACTTC.

V usage is TRBV4-2 and J usage is TRBJ2-5; 8 nucleotides align to TRBD1. CDR1 is LGHNA and CDR2 is YNFKEQ in the germline V gene. The V gene end was trimmed by 0 bases and the J gene end by 1 base; junction bases not matched to a gene: 1. CDR3 length: 15 residues. The CDR3 loop is CASSQDGTGQETQYF. DNA for the CDR3: TGTGCCAGCAGCCAAGATGGGACAGGCCAAGAGACCCAGTACTTC.